The sequence of this T cell receptor beta chain was determined in a study of OX40 agonist ivuxolimab in advanced cancers. Study-wide context: In this trial design, patients received ivuxolimab intravenously at 0.01 to 10 mg/kg every 2 weeks. Three partial responders included one hepatocellular carcinoma patient and two cutaneous melanoma patients. Study findings and constraints: CD8+ T cells averaged more expanded clones than CD4+.

The repertoire was sequenced with immunoSEQ multiplex PCR; TCRdb's copy has only in-frame clones and lacks some. The data hold approximately 12,000 clones, with roughly 80% observed a single time. About this clone itself: Its antigen remains unknown.

The TCR was taken from an adult with an advanced solid tumor such as melanoma, head and neck, liver or kidney cancer. This material consisted of CD4+ or CD8+ T cells sorted from blood, taken in a trial of the OX40 agonist ivuxolimab.

This CDR3 is CASSPLEFTTETQYF. Here the CDR3 DNA reads TGTGCCAGCAGTCCCCTGGAGTTCACGACAGAGACCCAGTACTTC. This chain links TRBV27 with TRBJ2-5; D gene unclear. Trimming cost V 5 bases and J 4 bases, with 17 bases left between them. This CDR3 has 15 residues. CDR1 MNHEY and CDR2 SMNVEV come from the germline V gene (reference sequence).